The source of this T cell receptor (beta chain) is a study of T cells after yellow fever vaccination. Across the study: Preparing low-cell-number fractions relied on SMART-Seq v4 Ultra Low Input.

The V and J ends lost 4 bases and 0 bases respectively, with 12 bases between them. The CDR3 runs 15 residues. Germline CDR1 and CDR2: SGHNT and YYREEE (reference sequence). TCRdb itself ran the 5' RACE reads through MiXCR, one entry per CDR3 protein. The data show about 320,000 distinct CDR3 sequences, approximately 11% seen once. This clonotype was observed at least ten times. The sequence was collected from a man between 18 and 35 years old who received the YFV17D yellow fever vaccine. The sequencing used CD4+ T cells sorted from PBMCs, collected 45 days after the yellow fever booster vaccination. This rearrangement joins TRBV5-4 to TRBJ2-3; either TRBD1 or TRBD2 may supply D (5 bases each). Here the CDR3 reads CASSPSWGSTDTQYF. In DNA, the CDR3 is TGTGCCAGCAGCCCCTCATGGGGGAGCACAGATACGCAGTATTTT.